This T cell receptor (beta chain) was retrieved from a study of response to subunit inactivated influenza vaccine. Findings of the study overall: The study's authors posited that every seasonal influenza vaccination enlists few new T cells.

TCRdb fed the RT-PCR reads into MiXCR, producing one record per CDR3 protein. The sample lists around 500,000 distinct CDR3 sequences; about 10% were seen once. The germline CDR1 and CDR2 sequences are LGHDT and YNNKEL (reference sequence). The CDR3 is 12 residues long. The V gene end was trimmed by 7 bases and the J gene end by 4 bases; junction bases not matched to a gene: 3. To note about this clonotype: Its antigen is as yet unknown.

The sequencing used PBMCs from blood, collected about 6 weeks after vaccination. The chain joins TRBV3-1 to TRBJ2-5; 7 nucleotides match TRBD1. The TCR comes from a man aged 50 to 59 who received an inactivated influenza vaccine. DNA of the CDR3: TGTGCCAGCACCAACAGGGGAGAGACCCAGTACTTC. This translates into CASTNRGETQYF.